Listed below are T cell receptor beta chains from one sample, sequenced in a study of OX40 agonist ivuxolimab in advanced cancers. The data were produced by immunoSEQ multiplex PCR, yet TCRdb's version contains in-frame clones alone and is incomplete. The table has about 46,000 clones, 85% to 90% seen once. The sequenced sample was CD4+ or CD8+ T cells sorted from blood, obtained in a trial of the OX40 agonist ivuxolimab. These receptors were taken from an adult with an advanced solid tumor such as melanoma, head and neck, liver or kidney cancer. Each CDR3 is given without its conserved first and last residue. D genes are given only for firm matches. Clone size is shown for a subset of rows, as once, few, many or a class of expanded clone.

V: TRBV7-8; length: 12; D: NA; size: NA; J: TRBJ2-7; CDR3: ASSLQGVSYEQY
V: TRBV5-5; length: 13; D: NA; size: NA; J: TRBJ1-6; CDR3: ASSLFDGSNSPLH
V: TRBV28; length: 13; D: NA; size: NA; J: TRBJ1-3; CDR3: ASSYPHRVGNTIY
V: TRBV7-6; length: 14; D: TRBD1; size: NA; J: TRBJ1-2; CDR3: ASSLGTGQVGYGYT
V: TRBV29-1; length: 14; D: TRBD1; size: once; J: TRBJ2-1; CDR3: SVGNRGTGAYNEQF
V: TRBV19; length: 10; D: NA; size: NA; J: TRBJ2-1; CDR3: ASSTQGGEQF
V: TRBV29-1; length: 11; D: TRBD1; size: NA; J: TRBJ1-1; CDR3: SVDPGTEVEAF
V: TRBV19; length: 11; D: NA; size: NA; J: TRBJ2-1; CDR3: ASSIDTKNEQF
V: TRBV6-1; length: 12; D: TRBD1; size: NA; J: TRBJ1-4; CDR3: ATSAGGRLEKLF
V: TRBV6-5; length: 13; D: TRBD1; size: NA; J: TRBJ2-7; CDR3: ASSYAQGITYEQY
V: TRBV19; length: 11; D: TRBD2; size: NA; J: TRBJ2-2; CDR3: ASRLAVTGELF
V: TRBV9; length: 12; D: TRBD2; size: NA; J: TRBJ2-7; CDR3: ASSVKRDSYEQY
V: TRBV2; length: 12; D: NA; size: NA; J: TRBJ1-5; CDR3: ASSGGGLRQPQH
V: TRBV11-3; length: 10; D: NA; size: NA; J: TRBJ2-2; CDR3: ASSSDSGELF
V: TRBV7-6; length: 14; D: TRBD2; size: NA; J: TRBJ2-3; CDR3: ASSGGLAGVRDTQY
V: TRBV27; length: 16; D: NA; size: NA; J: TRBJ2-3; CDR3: ASSLILEGRKGTDTQY
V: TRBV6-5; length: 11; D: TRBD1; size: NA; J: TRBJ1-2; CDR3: ASSLQGFGGYT
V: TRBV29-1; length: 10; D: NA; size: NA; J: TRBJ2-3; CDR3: SVDKGPDTQY
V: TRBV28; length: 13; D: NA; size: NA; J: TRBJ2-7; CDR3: ASSPTRVEGHEQY
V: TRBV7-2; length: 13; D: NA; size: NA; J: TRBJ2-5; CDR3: ASSLAWTDQETQY
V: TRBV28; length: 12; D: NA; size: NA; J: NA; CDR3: ASSPWGSSYEQY
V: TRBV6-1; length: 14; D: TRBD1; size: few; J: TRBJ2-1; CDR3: ASSERGLRTYNEQF
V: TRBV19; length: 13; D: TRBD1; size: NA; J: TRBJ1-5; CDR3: ASTVDRVGNQPQH
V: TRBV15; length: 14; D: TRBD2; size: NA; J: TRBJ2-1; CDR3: ATSRPTSGYGNEQF
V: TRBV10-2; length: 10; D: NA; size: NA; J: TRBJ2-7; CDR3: ASKDRIYEQY
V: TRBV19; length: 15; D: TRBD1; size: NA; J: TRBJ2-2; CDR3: ASSLSRTGGITGELF
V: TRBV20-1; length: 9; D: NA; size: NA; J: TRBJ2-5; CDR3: SASLQETQY